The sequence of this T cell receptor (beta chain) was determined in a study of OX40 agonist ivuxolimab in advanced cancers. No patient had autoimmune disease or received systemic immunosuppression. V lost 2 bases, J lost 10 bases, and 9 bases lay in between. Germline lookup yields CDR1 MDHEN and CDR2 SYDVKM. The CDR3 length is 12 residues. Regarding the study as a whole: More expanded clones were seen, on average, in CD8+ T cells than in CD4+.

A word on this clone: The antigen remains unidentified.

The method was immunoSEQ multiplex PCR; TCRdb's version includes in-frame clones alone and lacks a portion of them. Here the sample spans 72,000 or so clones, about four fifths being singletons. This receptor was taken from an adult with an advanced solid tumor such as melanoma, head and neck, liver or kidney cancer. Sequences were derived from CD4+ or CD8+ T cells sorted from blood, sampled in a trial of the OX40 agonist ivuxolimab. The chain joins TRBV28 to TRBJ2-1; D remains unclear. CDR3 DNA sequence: TGTGCCAGCAGTTTAGGTCCCCGAGAGCAGTTCTTC. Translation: CASSLGPREQFF.